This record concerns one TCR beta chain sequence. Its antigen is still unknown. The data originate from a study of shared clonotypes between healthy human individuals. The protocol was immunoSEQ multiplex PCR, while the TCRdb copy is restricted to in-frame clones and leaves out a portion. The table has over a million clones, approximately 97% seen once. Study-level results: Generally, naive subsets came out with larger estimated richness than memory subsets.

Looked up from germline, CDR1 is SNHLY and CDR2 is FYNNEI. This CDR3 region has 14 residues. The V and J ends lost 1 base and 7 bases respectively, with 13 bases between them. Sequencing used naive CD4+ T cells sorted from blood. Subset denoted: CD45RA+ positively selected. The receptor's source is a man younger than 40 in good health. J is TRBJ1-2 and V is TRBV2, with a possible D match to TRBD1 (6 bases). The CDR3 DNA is TGTGCCAGCAGTGAAGTGGACAGACCTTCTGGCTACACCTTC. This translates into CASSEVDRPSGYTF.